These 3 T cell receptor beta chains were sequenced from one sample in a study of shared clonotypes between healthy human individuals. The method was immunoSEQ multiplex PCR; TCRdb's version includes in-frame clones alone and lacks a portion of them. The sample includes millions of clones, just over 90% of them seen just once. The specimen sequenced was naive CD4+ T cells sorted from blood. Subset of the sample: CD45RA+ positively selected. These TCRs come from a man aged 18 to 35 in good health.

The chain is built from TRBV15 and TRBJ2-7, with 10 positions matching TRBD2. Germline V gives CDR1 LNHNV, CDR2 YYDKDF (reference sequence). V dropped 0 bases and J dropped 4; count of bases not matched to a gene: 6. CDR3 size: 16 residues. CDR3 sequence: CATSRDPLAGAYEQYF. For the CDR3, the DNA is TGTGCCACCAGCAGAGATCCCCTAGCGGGAGCTTACGAGCAGTACTTC.

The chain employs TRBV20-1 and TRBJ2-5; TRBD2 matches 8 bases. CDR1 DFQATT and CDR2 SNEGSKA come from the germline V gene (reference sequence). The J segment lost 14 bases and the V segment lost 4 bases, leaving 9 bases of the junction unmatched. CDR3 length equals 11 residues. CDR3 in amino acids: CSAIFSGVVYF. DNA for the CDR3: TGCAGTGCTATTTTTAGCGGGGTGGTTTACTTC.

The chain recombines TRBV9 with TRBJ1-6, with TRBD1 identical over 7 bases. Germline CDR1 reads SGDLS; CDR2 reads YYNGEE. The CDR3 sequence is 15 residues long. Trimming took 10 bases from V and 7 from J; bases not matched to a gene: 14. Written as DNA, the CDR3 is TGTGCCCAGGGGGTTGAGAGCGCGCTGAATTCACCCCTCCACTTT. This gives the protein CAQGVESALNSPLHF.